This T cell receptor (beta chain) was profiled in a study of T-cell reconstitution after alpha-beta-depleted transplantation in children. The germline V and J ends were trimmed by 0 bases and 6 bases, with 5 bases remaining between them. Germline CDR1 DFQATT, CDR2 SNEGSKA (reference sequence). CDR3 length: 11 amino acids. As it was prepared, the TCRbeta library received unique molecular identifiers. From the PCR reads, TCRdb called clonotypes with MiXCR, one entry per CDR3 protein. The sample carries hundreds of thousands of distinct CDR3 sequences, around a third recorded once. The rearrangement uses TRBV20-1 and TRBJ1-2, with D uncertain. The sequenced sample was PBMCs from the stem cell graft donor, obtained from the stem cell graft. This clonotype originated in a human donor who donated a stem cell graft to a child with aplastic anemia. The CDR3 is CSARDGNGYTF. CDR3 DNA: TGCAGTGCTAGAGACGGAAATGGCTACACCTTC.